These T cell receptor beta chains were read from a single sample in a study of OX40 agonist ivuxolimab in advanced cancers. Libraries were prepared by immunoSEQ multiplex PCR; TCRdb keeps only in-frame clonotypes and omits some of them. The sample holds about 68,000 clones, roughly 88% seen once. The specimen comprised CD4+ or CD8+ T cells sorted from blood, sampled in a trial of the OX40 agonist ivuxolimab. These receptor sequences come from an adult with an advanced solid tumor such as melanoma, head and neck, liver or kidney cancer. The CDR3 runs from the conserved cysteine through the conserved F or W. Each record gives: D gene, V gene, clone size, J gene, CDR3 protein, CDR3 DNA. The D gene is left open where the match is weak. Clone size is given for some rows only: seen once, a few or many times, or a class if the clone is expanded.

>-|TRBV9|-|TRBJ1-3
CASSVAQGGSGNTIYF
TGTGCCAGCAGCGTAGCCCAAGGGGGCTCTGGAAACACCATATATTTT
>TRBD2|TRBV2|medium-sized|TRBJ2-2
CASKLNSGSTGELFF
TGTGCCAGCAAACTTAATAGCGGGAGTACCGGGGAGCTGTTTTTT
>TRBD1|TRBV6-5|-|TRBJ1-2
CASRPTGGQGYTF
TGTGCCAGCAGACCCACAGGGGGCCAGGGCTACACCTTC
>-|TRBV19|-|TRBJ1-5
CASSIRTPTIQPQHF
TGTGCCAGTAGTATAAGGACTCCCACAATTCAGCCCCAGCATTTT
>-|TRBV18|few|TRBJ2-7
CASSTSVFEQYF
TGTGCCAGCTCAACCAGTGTTTTTGAGCAGTACTTC
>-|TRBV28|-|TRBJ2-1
CTSSLSLNEQFF
TGTACCAGCAGTTTATCGCTGAATGAGCAGTTCTTC
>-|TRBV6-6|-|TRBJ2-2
CASSRSRSRNTGELFF
TGTGCCAGCAGCCGGTCCCGGTCACGGAACACCGGGGAGCTGTTTTTT
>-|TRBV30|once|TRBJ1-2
CAWTQLRDLYTF
TGTGCCTGGACCCAGCTCAGGGATCTGTACACCTTC
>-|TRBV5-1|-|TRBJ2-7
CASSLDSRAYEQYF
TGCGCCAGCAGCTTGGACAGCCGGGCCTACGAGCAGTACTTC
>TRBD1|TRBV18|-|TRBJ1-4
CASSSDRGDEKLFF
TGTGCCAGCTCATCGGACAGGGGAGATGAAAAACTGTTTTTT
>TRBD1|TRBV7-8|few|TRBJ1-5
CASSLTSRGQGLGQPQHF
TGTGCCAGCAGCTTAACATCCCGGGGACAGGGCTTGGGTCAGCCCCAGCATTTT
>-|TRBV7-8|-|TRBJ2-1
CASSRRGSSYNEQFF
TGTGCCAGCAGCCGGAGGGGAAGCTCCTACAATGAGCAGTTCTTC
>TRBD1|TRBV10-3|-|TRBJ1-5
CAISEFGTDSNQPQHF
TGTGCCATCAGTGAGTTCGGGACAGATAGCAATCAGCCCCAGCATTTT
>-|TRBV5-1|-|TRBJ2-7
CASSLVLGSEQYF
TGCGCCAGCAGCTTGGTTTTGGGCAGCGAGCAGTACTTC
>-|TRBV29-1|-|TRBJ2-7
CSVRKGAYEQYF
TGCAGCGTGAGAAAGGGGGCCTACGAGCAGTACTTC
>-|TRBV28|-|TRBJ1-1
CASSYPGARSTEAFF
TGTGCCAGCAGTTATCCAGGGGCGCGGAGCACTGAAGCTTTCTTT